This entry lists 13 T cell receptor beta chains sequenced from one sample in a study of shared clonotypes between healthy human individuals. Sequencing was performed with immunoSEQ multiplex PCR; in TCRdb, only in-frame clones are kept and a portion is missing. The sample lists roughly 1 million clones; approximately 78% were seen once. The sample consisted of memory CD4+ T cells from PBMCs. Noted subset: CD45RA-negative fraction. The receptors here all came from a man younger than 35 in good health. Some clones in this sample may be carry-over from other donors' samples.

This sequence joins TRBV28 and TRBJ2-5, with TRBD1 as a possible D gene (6 bases). The V and J ends lost 1 base and 2 bases respectively, with 17 bases between them. Per the germline V gene, CDR1 is MDHEN and CDR2 is SYDVKM. The length of the CDR3 is 17 residues. CDR3 nucleotides: TGTGCCAGCAGTTTATATGGGACACGTTACATTCAAGAGACCCAGTACTTC. Its translation is CASSLYGTRYIQETQYF.

The chain uses TRBV18 and TRBJ2-1; 8 bases are a match to TRBD1. Germline loops: CDR1 KGHSH, CDR2 LQKENI. J was trimmed by 13 bases and V by 4 bases; bases with no gene match: 3. The length of the CDR3 is 11 residues. The CDR3 DNA sequence: TGTGCCAGCTCACGACAGGGGATACAGTTCTTC. This gives the protein CASSRQGIQFF.

CDR3 in DNA: TGTGCCAGCAGTTCCCTCGGGGGACAGGGGCGCGGGACCCAGTACTTC. Amino acid sequence: CASSSLGGQGRGTQYF. This chain links TRBV28 with TRBJ2-5, with TRBD1 matching 10 bases. The V segment lost 4 bases and the J segment 7 bases; nucleotides outside the gene matches: 12. CDR1 and CDR2 from the germline V gene are MDHEN and SYDVKM. The CDR3 is 16 amino acids.

This chain joins TRBV6-5 and TRBJ1-2; a possible D gene is TRBD1 (5 bases). Trimming left V 6 bases short and J 2 bases short, with 16 bases between. This CDR3 comprises 15 residues. Germline CDR1 and CDR2: MNHEY and SVGAGI. The CDR3 spells CASRSNEGLNYGYTF. The CDR3 DNA is TGTGCCAGCAGATCTAACGAGGGGTTGAACTATGGCTACACCTTC.

The rearrangement uses TRBV4-2 and TRBJ1-4; no clear D. V lost 3 bases and J lost 8, with 10 bases in between. The CDR3 loop spans 13 amino acids. Germline loops: CDR1 LGHNA, CDR2 YNFKEQ. The CDR3 sequence is CASSHPGYEKLFF. The CDR3 bases are TGTGCCAGCAGCCACCCGGGGTACGAAAAACTGTTTTTT.

The chain employs TRBV6-5 and TRBJ2-5; D not resolved. The CDR3 covers 15 residues. Per germline, CDR1 MNHEY and CDR2 SVGAGI. V was clipped by 2 bases and J by 5 bases, with 15 bases between them. For the CDR3, the DNA is TGTGCCAGCAGTTACACTAAGGGTGGGTGGGAGACCCAGTACTTC. This encodes CASSYTKGGWETQYF.

As regards this clone: Other nucleotide sequences from this sample produce the same CDR3. CDR3 DNA sequence: TGTGCCAGCAGCCAAGATACCGCTAACTATGGCTACACCTTC. Its translation: CASSQDTANYGYTF. This sequence joins TRBV4-2 and TRBJ1-2; no clear D. Per germline, CDR1 LGHNA and CDR2 YNFKEQ. This CDR3 comprises 14 residues. V dropped 0 bases and J dropped 0 bases, with 5 bases sitting between them.

This clone was seen only a few times. This chain uses TRBV30 with TRBJ2-3; the match to TRBD2 covers 7 bases. The V and J ends lost 0 bases and 2 bases, in that order; junction bases with no gene match: 2. CDR1 is GTSNPN and CDR2 is SVGIG in the germline V gene (reference sequence). This CDR3 comprises 14 residues. Written as DNA, the CDR3 is TGTGCCTGGAGTGTGCGGGAGCCCACAGATACGCAGTATTTT. Its protein product is CAWSVREPTDTQYF.

Turning to this clone: An end of the junction does not agree with germline; a read error may underlie this. This chain links TRBV2 with TRBJ1-3; weak D call: TRBD1 (6 bases). The CDR3 spans 14 residues. CDR1 and CDR2 (germline): SNHLY, FYNNEI. CDR3 sequence reads: CASNPTGPGNTICF. CDR3 sequence (DNA): TGTGCCAGCAATCCAACAGGGCCGGGAAACACCATATGTTTT.

V and J are TRBV25-1 and TRBJ2-5, with 7 bases matching TRBD1. The CDR3 runs to 16 residues. Trimming removed 3 bases from V and 2 bases from J; junction bases left unmatched: 9. Germline values: CDR1 MGHDK, CDR2 SYGVNS. Here the CDR3 DNA reads TGTGCCAGCAGTGAGCGACAGGGCGTCGGACAAGAGACCCAGTACTTC. It codes for CASSERQGVGQETQYF.

The genes are TRBV4-1 and TRBJ2-1, with 9 bases aligning to TRBD1. V gave up 1 base and J gave up 8 bases; unmatched junction bases: 6. The CDR3 totals 15 residues. Looked up from germline, CDR1 is MGHRA and CDR2 is YSYEKL. CDR3 protein: CASSQGQGVWDEQFF. The CDR3 DNA sequence: TGCGCCAGCAGCCAAGGACAGGGGGTCTGGGATGAGCAGTTCTTC.

The V call is TRBV6-5, the J call TRBJ1-5, with a weak D call TRBD1 (5 bases). Between the trimmed V and J ends, which lost 6 bases and 4 bases, there was a span of 10 bases. The germline V gene has CDR1 MNHEY and CDR2 SVGAGI. The CDR3 has 13 residues. CDR3 region: CASRLTVNQPQHF. CDR3 sequence (DNA): TGTGCCAGCAGACTGACAGTTAATCAGCCCCAGCATTTT.

This chain joins TRBV6-4 and TRBJ2-1; 14 bases align to TRBD2. V dropped 6 bases and J dropped 10; count of bases not matched to a gene: 11. The CDR3 is 16 amino acids. Germline CDR1 reads MRHNA; CDR2 reads SNTAGT. CDR3 nucleotides: TGTGCCAGCAGCGGGACTAGCGGGAGAGGGTCGTCCGAGCAGTTCTTC. This gives the protein CASSGTSGRGSSEQFF.